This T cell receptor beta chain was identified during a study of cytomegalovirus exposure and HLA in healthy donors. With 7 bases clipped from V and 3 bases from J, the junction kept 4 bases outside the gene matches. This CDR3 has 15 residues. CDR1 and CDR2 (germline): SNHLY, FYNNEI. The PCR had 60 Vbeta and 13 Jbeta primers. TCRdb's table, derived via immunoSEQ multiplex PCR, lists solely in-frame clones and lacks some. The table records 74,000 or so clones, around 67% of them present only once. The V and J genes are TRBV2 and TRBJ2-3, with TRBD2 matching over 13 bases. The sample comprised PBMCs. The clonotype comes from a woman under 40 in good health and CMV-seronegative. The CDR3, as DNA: TGTGCCAGCACCCTGGGACTAGCGGGAACAGATACGCAGTATTTT. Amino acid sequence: CASTLGLAGTDTQYF.